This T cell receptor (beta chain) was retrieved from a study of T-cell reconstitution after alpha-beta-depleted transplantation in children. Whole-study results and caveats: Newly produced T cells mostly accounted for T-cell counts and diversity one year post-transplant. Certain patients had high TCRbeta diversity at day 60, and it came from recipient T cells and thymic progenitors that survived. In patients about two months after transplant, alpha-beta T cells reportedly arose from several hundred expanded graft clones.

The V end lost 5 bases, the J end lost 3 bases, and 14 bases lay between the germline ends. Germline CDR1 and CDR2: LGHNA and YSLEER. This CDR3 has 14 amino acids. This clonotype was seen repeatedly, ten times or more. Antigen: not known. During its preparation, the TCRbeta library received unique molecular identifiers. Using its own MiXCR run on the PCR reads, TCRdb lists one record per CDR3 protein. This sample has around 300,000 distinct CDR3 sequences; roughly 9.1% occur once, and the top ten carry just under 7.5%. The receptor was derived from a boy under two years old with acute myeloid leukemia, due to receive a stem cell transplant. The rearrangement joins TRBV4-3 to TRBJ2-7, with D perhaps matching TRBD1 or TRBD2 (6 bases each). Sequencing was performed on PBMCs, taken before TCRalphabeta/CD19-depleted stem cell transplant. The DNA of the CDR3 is TGCGCCAGCAGCGCAGCAAGGGGGGACTACGAGCAGTACTTC. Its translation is CASSAARGDYEQYF.